This TCR beta chain emerged from a study of control samples from healthy donors and cancer patients. Produced via immunoSEQ multiplex PCR; TCRdb's table is partial and in-frame only. This sample has roughly 140,000 clones, with roughly 93% found just once. Trimming took off 1 base at V and 8 bases at J, with 18 bases between the two ends. Germline CDR1 SGHRS, CDR2 YFSETQ. The CDR3 runs to 16 residues. The sequenced sample consisted of blood. The receptor was derived from a man aged 45-60 years in good health. This rearrangement joins TRBV5-1 to TRBJ1-4; possibly TRBD1 for D (5 bases). This chain's CDR3 is CASSLSFGQGFEKLFF. The DNA for the CDR3 is TGCGCCAGCAGCTTGTCTTTCGGCCAGGGTTTCGAAAAACTGTTTTTT.